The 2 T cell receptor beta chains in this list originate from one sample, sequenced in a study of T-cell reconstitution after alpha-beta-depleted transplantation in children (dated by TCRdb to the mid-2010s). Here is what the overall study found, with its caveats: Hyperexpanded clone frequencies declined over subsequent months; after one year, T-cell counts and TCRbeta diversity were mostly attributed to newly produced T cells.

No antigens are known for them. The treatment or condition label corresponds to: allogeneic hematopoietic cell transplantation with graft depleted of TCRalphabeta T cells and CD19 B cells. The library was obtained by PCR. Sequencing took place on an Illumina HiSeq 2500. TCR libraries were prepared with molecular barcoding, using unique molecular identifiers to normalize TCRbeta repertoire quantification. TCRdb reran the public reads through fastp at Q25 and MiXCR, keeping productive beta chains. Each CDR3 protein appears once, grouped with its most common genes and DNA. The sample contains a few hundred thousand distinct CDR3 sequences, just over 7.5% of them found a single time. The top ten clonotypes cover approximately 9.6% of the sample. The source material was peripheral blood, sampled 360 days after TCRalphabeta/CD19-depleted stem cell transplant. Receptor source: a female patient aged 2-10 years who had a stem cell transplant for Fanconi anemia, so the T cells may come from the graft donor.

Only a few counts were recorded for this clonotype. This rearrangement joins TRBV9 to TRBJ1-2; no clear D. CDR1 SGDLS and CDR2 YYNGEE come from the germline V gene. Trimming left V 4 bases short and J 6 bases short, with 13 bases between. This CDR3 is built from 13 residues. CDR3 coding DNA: TGTGCCAGCAGCTCTCGCCGGGCCCATGGCTACACCTTC. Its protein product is CASSSRRAHGYTF.

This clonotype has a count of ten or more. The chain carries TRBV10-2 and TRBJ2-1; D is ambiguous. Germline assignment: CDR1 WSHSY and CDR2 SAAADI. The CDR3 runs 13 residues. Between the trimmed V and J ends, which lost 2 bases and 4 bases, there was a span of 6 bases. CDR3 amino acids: CASSETFYNEQFF. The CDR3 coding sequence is TGCGCCAGCAGTGAGACATTTTACAATGAGCAGTTCTTC.